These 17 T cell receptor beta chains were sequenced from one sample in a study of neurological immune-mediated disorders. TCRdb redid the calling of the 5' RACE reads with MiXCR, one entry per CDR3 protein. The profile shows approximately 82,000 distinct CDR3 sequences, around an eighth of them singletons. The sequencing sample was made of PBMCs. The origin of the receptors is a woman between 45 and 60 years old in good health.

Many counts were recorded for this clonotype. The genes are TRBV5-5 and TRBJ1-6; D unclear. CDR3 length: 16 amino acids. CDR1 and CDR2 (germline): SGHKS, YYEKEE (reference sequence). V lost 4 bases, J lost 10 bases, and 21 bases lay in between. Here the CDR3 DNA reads TGTGCCAGCAGCCCGAATCCGAACGCTGAATTATCACCCCTCCACTTT. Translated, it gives CASSPNPNAELSPLHF.

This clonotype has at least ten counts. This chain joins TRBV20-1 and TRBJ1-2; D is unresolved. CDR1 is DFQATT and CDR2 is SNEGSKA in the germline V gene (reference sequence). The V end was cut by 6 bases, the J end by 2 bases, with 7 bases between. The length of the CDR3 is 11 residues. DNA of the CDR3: TGCAGTGCCACTTTGAACTATGGCTACACCTTC. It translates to CSATLNYGYTF.

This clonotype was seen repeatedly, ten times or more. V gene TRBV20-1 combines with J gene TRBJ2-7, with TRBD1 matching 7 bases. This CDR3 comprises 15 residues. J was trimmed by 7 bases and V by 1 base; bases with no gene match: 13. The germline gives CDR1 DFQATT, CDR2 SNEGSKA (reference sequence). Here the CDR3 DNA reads TGCAGTGCTAGAGGCAATCAGGGGGTGAAGGGGGAGCAGTACTTC. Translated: CSARGNQGVKGEQYF.

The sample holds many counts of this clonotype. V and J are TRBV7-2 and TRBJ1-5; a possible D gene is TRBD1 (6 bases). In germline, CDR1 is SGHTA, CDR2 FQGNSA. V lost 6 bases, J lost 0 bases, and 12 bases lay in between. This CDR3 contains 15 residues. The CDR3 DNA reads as TGTGCCAGCAGTTCAGGGGTTAATAGCAATCAGCCCCAGCATTTT. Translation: CASSSGVNSNQPQHF.

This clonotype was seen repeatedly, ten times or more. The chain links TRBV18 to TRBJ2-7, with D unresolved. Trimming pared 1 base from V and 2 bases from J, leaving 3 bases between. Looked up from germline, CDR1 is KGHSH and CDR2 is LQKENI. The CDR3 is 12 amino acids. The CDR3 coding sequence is TGTGCCAGCTCACCACAAGCCTACGAGCAGTACTTC. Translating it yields CASSPQAYEQYF.

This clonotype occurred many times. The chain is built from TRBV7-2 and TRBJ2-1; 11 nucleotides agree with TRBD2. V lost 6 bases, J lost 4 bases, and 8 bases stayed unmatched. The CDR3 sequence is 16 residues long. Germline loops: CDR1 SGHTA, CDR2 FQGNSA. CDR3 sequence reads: CASSHAGTSGYNEQFF. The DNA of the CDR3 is TGTGCCAGCAGTCACGCGGGGACTAGCGGTTACAATGAGCAGTTCTTC.

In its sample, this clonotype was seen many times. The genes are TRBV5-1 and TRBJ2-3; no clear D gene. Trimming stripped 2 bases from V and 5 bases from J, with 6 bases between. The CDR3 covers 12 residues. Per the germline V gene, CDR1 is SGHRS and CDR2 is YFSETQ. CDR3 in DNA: TGCGCCAGCAGCTTACCTGGAGATACGCAGTATTTT. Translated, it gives CASSLPGDTQYF.

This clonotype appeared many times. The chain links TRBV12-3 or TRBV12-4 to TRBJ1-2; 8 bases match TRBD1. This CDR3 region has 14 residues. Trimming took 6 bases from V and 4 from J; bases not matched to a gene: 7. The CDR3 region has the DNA TGTGCCAGCAGCCGACAGGGGAACCCCTATGGCTACACCTTC. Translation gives CASSRQGNPYGYTF.

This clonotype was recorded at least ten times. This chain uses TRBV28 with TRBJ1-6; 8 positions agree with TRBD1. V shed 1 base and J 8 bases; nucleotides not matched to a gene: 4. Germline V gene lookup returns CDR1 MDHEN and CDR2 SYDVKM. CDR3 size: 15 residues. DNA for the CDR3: TGTGCCAGCAGTTTATCGACAGGGGAAGATTCACCCCTCCACTTT. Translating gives CASSLSTGEDSPLHF.

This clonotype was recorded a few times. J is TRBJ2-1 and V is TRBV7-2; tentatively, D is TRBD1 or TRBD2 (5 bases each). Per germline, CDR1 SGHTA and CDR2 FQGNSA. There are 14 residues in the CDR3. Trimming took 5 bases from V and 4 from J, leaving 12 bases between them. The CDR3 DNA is TGTGCCAGCAGCCCGGGGCGACAGTACAATGAGCAGTTCTTC. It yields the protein CASSPGRQYNEQFF.

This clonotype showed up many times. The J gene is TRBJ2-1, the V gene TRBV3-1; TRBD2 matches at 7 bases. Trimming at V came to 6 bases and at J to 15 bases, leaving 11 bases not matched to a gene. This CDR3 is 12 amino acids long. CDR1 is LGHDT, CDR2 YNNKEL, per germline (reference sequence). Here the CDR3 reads CASSRAAGVRFF. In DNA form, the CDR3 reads TGTGCCAGCAGTCGGGCTGCGGGAGTTCGGTTCTTC.

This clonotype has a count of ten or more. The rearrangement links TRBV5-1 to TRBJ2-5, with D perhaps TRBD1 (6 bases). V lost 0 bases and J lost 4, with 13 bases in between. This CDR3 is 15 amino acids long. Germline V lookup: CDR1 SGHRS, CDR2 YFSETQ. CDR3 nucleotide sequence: TGCGCCAGCAGCTTGGTGGGACAATCAGCAGAGACCCAGTACTTC. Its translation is CASSLVGQSAETQYF. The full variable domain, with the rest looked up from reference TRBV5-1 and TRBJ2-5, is KAGVTQTPRYLIKTRGQQVTLSCSPISGHRSVSWYQQTPGQGLQFLFEYFSETQRNKGNFPGRFSGRQFSNSRSEMNVSTLELGDSALYLCASSLVGQSAETQYFGPGTRLLVL.

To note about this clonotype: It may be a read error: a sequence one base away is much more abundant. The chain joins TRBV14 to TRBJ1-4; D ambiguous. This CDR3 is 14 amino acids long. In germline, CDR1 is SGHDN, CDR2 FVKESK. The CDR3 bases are TGTGCCAGCAGCCAAGGAGGGTTTAATGATAAACTGTTTTTT. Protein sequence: CASSQGGFNDKLFF.

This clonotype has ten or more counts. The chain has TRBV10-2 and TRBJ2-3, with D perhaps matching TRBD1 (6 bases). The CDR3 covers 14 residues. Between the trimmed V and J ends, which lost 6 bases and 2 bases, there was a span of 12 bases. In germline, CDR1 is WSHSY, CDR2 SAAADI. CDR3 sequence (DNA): TGCGCCAGCAGGGATACAGGGACCACAGATACGCAGTATTTT. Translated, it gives CASRDTGTTDTQYF.

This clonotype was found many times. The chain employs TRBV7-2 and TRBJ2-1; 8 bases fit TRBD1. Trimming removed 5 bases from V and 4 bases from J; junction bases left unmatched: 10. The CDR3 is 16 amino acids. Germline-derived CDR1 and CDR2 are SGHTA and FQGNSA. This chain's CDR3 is CASSAEGQAGYNEQFF. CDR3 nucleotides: TGTGCCAGCAGCGCCGAGGGACAGGCGGGATACAATGAGCAGTTCTTC.

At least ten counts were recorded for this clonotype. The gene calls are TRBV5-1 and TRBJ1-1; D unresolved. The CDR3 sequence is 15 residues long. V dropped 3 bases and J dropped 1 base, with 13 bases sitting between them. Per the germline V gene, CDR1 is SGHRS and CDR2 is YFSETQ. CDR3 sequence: CASSSREVANTEAFF. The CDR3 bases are TGCGCCAGCAGCTCGCGGGAGGTTGCGAACACTGAAGCTTTCTTT. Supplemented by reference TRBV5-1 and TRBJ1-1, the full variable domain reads KAGVTQTPRYLIKTRGQQVTLSCSPISGHRSVSWYQQTPGQGLQFLFEYFSETQRNKGNFPGRFSGRQFSNSRSEMNVSTLELGDSALYLCASSSREVANTEAFFGQGTRLTVV.

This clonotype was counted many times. The CDR3 is CASSSGTGHVSYEQYF. The CDR3 nucleotides are TGTGCCAGCAGCTCTGGCACGGGACACGTCTCCTACGAGCAGTACTTC. The chain carries TRBV7-9 and TRBJ2-7; possible D gene TRBD1, 6 bases. Trimming cost V 4 bases and J 0 bases, with 16 bases left between them. Germline CDR1 is SEHNR and CDR2 is FQNEAQ (reference sequence). The CDR3 extends over 16 amino acids.